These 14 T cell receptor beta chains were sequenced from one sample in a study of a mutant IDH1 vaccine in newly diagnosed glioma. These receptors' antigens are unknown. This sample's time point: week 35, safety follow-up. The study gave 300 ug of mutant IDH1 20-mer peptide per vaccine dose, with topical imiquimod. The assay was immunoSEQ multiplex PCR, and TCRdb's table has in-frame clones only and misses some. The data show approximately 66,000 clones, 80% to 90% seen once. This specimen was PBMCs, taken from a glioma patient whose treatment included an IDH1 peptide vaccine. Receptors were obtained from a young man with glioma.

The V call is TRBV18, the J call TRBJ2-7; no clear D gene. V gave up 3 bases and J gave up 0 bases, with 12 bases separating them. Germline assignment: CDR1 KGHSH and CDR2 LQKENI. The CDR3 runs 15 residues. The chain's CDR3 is CASSPGAAGSYEQYF. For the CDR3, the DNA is TGTGCCAGCTCACCCGGCGCGGCCGGCTCCTACGAGCAGTACTTC.

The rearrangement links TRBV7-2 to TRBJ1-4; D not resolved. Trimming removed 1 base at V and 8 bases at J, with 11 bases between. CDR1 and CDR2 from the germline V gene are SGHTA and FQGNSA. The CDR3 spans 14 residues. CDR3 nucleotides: TGTGCCAGCAGCTTAGTGAGAGGGTCCGAAAAACTGTTTTTT. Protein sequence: CASSLVRGSEKLFF.

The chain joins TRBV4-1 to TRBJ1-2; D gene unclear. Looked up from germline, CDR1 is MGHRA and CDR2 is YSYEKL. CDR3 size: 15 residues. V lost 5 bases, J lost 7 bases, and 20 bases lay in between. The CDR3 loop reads CASSYPGQREAGYTF. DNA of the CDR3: TGCGCCAGCAGCTACCCCGGGCAGCGGGAGGCTGGCTACACCTTC.

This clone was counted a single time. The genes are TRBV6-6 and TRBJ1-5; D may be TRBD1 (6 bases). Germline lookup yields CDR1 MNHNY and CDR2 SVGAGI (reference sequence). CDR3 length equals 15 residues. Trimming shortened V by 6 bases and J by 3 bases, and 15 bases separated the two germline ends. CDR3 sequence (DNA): TGTGCCAGCAGCGCGCTAGGGGGTTTCAATCAGCCCCAGCATTTT. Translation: CASSALGGFNQPQHF.

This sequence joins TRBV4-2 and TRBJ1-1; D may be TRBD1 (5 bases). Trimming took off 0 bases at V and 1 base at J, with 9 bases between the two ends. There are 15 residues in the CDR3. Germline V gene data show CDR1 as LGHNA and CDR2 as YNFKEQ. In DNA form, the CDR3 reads TGTGCCAGCAGCCAAGAGGACACATGGAACACTGAAGCTTTCTTT. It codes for CASSQEDTWNTEAFF.

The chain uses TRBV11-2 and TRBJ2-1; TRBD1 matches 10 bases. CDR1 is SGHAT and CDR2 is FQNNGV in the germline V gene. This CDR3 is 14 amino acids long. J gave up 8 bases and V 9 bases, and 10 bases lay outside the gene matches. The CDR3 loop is CASLGGQGDYEQFF. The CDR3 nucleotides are TGTGCCAGTTTGGGTGGACAGGGGGACTATGAGCAGTTCTTC.

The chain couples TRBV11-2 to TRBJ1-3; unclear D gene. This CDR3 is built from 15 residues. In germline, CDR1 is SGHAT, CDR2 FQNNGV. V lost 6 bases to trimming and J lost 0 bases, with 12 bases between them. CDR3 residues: CASRPGRYSGNTIYF. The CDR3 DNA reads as TGTGCCAGCAGACCGGGCAGGTACTCTGGAAACACCATATATTTT.

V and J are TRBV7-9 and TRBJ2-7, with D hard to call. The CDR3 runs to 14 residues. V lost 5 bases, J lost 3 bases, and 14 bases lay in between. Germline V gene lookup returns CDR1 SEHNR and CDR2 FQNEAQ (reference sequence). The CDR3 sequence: CASSPSWQFYEQYF. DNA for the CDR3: TGTGCCAGCAGCCCATCATGGCAGTTCTACGAGCAGTACTTC.

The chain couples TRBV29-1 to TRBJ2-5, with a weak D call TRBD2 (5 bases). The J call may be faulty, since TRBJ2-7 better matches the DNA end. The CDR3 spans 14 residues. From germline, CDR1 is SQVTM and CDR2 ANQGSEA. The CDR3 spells CSAGLTSSSYEQYF. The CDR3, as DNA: TGCAGCGCTGGACTTACCTCTAGCTCCTACGAGCAGTACTTC.

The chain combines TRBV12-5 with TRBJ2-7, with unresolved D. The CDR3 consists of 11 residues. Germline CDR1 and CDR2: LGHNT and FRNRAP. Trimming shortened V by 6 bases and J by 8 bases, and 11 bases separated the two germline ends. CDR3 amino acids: CASGPMTKQYF. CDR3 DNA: TGTGCTAGTGGCCCAATGACAAAGCAGTACTTC.

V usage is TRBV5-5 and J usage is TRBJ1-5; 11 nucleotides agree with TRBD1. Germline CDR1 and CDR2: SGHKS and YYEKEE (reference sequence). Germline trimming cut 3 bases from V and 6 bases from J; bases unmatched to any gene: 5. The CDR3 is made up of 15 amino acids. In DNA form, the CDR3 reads TGTGCCAGCAGCTCCGGGACAGGGGGATTTCAGCCCCAGCATTTT. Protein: CASSSGTGGFQPQHF.

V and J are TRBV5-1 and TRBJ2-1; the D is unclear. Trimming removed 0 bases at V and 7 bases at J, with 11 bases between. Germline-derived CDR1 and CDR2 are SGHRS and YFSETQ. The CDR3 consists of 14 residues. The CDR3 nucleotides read TGCGCCAGCAGCTTGGAGGCTAGAGCTAATGAGCAGTTCTTC. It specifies CASSLEARANEQFF.

The CDR3 DNA reads TGTGCCACCAGCACCAATACCGAGGCAGATACGCAGTATTTT. Protein sequence: CATSTNTEADTQYF. V usage is TRBV15 and J usage is TRBJ2-3; D not certain. CDR3 size: 14 residues. Germline-derived CDR1 and CDR2 are LNHNV and YYDKDF (reference sequence). V lost 4 bases and J 4 bases, leaving 12 bases between the germline ends.

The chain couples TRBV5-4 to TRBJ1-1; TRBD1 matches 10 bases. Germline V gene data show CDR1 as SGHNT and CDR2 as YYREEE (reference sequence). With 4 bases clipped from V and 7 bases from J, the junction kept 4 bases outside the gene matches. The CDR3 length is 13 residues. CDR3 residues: CASSRTGGNEAFF. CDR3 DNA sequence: TGTGCCAGCAGCCGGACAGGGGGTAATGAAGCTTTCTTT.